The clone carrying this T cell receptor beta chain showed up many times. Its antigen is not known. This entry comes from a study of identical twins. The study's findings and limits: Low generation probability was overrepresented in out-of-frame alpha sequences shared by twins.

This CDR3 region has 11 residues. V was cut by 3 bases and J by 6 bases, with 8 bases left in between. Looked up from germline, CDR1 is DFQATT and CDR2 is SNEGSKA (reference sequence). A single record per CDR3 protein comes from TCRdb applying MiXCR to the 5' RACE reads. The data contain about 200,000 distinct CDR3 sequences, approximately 5.9% of them seen just once; the ten biggest clones take up roughly 15%. This sample also belongs to another study, concerning T cells expressing NK-cell markers. In that study: Dominant NKG2C+ clonotypes made up roughly 1.0-7.5% of CD8+ T cells in roughly six donors.

The V and J genes are TRBV20-1 and TRBJ1-2, with D unresolved. Sequencing was performed on CD8+ T cells sorted from blood. The clonotype was recovered from a woman under 30 in good health. The CDR3 DNA is TGCAGTGCTAGTAGCACCCATGGCTACACCTTC. Its translation is CSASSTHGYTF.